This TCR beta chain came from a study of blood T cells in healthy people across ages (dated by TCRdb to between 2015 and 2016). Broadly, across the study: Template switching captured roughly one uniquely barcoded TCR beta cDNA molecule per two T cells in model experiments. Using deep sequencing normalized with unique cDNA molecular identifiers, the study measured how TCR beta repertoire diversity changes with age. Donors were grouped into four age groups: young (average roughly 15 years), middle-aged (around 39), aged (over 55) and long-lived (just over 80). To avoid experimental bias, donors of different ages were spread randomly across the sequencing lanes. The study analyzed two additional independent replicas of 1 million unique cDNA reads from the same blood draw for two donors, one aged 18 to 30 and one aged 80 or older. Beyond this particular receptor, the publication reports: Observed TCR beta diversity per million T cells fell roughly linearly with age, and a significant reduction was already apparent by age roughly 40. Estimates of total diversity from one million sequenced T cells were regarded as lower bounds and underestimates. Bulk unsorted PBMC profiling prevented conclusive comparison of naive and antigen-experienced compartments. The long-lived group showed more naive CD4+ T cells, fewer expanded clones and increased TCR diversity than the aged group, suggesting age selection. Observed TCR beta diversity correlated strongly with the percentage of naive T cells measured by flow cytometry. Because donor CMV infection status was unknown, age-related changes in expanded clonotypes were potentially confounded.

Systemically healthy Caucasian individuals from Russia, 35 to 50 in total and aged about 6 to 100 years, were included as donors. Ten milliliters of peripheral blood were drawn from each donor into EDTA-treated Vacutainer tubes. Ficoll-Paque density-gradient centrifugation was used to isolate PBMCs, with at least 7 million obtained per sample. Total RNA, at least 5 micrograms per sample, was extracted from PBMCs with Trizol reagent. For every donor, flow cytometry on a PBMC aliquot measured the percentage of naive CD45RAhigh/CD27high T cells. Relative to germline, V is 2 bases shorter and J is 7 bases shorter, with 6 bases between their ends. Inclusive of the bounding cysteine and phenylalanine, the CDR3 is 13 residues long. Only the CDR3 region is kept as DNA, spanning 39 bases read in frame from base 1. Library construction relied on 5' RACE. The instrument given in TCRdb is Illumina HiSeq 2500. A second PCR of about 7 to 12 cycles was performed with a sample-barcoded 5' primer and a J-beta primer mix. Each TCR beta cDNA molecule received a unique molecular identifier from a template-switch 5' adaptor carrying 12 random nucleotides. At least 3 million CDR3-containing paired-end reads were obtained from each sample. All of the RNA was converted into first-strand cDNA using the Mint cDNA synthesis kit, with a TRBC-specific oligonucleotide serving as the primer. Following uracil-DNA glycosylase treatment, all cDNA underwent a first 18-cycle PCR with the universal primers M1SS and BC2_uni_R. As for the authors' bioinformatics: For normalization, 1 million high-quality reads, each with a distinct molecular identifier, were randomly selected from each sample. Instead of being binned into consensus sequences, reads that shared molecular identifiers were thrown out. MiTCR, set to a Q25 quality threshold and the strictest error-elimination algorithm, was used for CDR3 identification, clonotype clustering and error correction. Lower-bound total TCR beta diversity was estimated with a nonparametric unseen species model using Euler transformation. TCRdb itself trimmed the public reads at Q25 with fastp, ran MiXCR and retained productive beta chains. Identical CDR3 proteins give one entry, which carries the most common genes and DNA. In this record, the V and J calls reflect TCRdb's handling and not the investigators' own analysis. This sample gives about 1.4 million distinct CDR3 sequences in total; almost 60% of them show up just once. Over 5% of the sample rests with the top ten.

Worth noting for this clonotype: Its target antigen remains unknown. Base-call qualities are not available, and no considerably larger clone is one nucleotide away.

This clonotype was obtained from a man younger than 35 in good health. The chain is encoded by TRBV12-3 or TRBV12-4 joined to TRBJ1-6; the D gene cannot be resolved reliably. The material sequenced was blood. The bases are TGTGCCAGCAGTTTATCCCCAAATTCACCCCTCCACTTT. It translates as CASSLSPNSPLHF.